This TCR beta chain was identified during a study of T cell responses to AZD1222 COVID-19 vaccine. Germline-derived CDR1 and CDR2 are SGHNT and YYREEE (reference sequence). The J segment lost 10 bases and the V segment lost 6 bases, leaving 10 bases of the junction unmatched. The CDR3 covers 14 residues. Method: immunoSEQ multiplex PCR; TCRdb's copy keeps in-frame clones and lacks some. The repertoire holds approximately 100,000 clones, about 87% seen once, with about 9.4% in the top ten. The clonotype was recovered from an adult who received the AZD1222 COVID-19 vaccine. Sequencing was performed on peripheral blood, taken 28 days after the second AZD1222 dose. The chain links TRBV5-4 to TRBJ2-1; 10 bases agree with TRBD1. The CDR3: CASIRDRGAREQFF. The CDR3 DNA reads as TGTGCCAGCATCCGGGACAGGGGCGCCAGGGAGCAGTTCTTC.